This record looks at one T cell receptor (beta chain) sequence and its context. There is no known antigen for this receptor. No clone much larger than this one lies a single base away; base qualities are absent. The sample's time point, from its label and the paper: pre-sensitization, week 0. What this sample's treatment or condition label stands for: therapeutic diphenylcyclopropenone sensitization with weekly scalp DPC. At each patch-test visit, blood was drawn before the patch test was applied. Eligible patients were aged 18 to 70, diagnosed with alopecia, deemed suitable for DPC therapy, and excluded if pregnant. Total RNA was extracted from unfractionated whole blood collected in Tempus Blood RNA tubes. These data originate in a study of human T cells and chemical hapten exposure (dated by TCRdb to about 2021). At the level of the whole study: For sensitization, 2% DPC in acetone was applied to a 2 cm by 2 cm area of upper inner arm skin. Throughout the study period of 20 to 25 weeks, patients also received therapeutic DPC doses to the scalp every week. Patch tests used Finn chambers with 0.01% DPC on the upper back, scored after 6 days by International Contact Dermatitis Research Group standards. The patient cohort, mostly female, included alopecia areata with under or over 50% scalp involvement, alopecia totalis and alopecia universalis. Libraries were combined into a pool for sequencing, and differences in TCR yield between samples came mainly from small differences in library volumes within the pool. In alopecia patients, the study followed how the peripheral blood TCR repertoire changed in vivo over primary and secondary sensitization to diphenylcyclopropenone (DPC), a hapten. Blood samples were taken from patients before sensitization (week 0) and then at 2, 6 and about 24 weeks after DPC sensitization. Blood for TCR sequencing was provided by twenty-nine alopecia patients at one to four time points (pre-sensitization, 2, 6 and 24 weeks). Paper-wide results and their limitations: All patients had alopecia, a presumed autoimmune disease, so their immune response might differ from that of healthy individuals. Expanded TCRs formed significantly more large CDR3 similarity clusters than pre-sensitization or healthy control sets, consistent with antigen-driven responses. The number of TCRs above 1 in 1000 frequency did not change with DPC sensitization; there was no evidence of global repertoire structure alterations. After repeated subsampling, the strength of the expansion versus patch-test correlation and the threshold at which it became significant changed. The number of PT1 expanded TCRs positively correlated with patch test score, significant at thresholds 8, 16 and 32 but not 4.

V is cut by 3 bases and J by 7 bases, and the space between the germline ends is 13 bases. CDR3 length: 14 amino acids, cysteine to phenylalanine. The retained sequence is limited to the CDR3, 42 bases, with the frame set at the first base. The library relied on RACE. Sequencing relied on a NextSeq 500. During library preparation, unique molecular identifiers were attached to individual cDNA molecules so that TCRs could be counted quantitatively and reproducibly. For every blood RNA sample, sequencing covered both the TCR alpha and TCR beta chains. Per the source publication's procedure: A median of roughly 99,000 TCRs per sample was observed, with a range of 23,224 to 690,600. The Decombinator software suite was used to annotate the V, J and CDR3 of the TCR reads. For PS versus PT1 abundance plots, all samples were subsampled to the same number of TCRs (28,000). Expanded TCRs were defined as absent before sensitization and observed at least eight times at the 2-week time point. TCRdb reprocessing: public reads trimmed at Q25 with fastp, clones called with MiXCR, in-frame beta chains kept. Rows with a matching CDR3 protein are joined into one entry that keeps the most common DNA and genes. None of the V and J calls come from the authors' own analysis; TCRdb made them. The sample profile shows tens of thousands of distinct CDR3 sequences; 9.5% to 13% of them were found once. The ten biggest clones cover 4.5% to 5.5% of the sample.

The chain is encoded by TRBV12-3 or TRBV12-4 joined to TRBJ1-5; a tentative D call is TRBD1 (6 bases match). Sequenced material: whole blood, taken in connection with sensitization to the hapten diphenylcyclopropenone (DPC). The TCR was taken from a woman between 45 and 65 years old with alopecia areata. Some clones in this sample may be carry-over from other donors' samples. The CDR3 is CASSFEGQGQPQHF. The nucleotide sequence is TGTGCCAGCAGTTTTGAGGGACAAGGGCAGCCCCAGCATTTT.